This T cell receptor (beta chain) comes out of a study of OX40 agonist ivuxolimab in advanced cancers. Study summary: Every patient in dose escalation had hepatocellular carcinoma, melanoma, renal cell or head and neck cancer. Earlier treatment with anti-PD-1, anti-PD-L1 or anti-CTLA-4 was permitted, and 35% to 45% had received some. Regarding the study as a whole: Among the nonresponders, some also had low normalized T-cell clonal expansion.

Clones were read by immunoSEQ multiplex PCR, and TCRdb kept only the in-frame ones, dropping some. The table shows some 100,000 clones, with approximately 84% occurring only once. For this clone: The antigen remains undetermined.

The germline gives CDR1 LGHNT, CDR2 FRNRAP. Trimming cost V 0 bases and J 5 bases; bases outside gene matches: 10. The CDR3 is 16 residues long. The source is an adult with an advanced solid tumor such as melanoma, head and neck, liver or kidney cancer. The source was CD4+ or CD8+ T cells sorted from blood, collected in a trial of the OX40 agonist ivuxolimab. The rearrangement links TRBV12-5 to TRBJ2-7; 7 nucleotides line up with TRBD1. The CDR3 DNA follows: TGTGCTAGTGGTTTGGTAATAAGGCAGGGGGTCCACGAGCAGTACTTC. This translates into CASGLVIRQGVHEQYF.